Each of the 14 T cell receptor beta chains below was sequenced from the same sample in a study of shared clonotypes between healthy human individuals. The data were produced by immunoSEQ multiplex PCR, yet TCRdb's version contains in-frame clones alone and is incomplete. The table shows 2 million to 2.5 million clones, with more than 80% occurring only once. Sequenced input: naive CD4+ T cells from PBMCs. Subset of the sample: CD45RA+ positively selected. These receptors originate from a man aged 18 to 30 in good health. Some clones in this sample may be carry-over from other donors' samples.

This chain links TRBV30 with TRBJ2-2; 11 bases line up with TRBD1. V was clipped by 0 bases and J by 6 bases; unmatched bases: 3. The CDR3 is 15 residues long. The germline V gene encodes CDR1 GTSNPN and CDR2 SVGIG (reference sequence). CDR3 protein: CAWSVGTGGPGELFF. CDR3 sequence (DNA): TGTGCCTGGAGTGTGGGGACAGGGGGTCCCGGGGAGCTGTTTTTT.

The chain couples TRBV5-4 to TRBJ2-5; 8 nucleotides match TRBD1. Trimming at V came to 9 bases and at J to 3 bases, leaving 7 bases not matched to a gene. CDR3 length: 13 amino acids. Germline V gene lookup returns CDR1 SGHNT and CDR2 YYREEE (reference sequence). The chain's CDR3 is CAITDREKETQYF. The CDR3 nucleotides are TGTGCCATCACGGACAGGGAGAAAGAGACCCAGTACTTC.

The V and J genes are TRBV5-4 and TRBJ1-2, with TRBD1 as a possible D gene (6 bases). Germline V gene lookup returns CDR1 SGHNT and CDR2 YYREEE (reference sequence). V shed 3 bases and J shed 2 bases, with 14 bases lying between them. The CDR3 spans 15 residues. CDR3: CASSSPPGQNYGYTF. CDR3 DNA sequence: TGTGCCAGCAGCTCTCCCCCGGGACAAAACTATGGCTACACCTTC.

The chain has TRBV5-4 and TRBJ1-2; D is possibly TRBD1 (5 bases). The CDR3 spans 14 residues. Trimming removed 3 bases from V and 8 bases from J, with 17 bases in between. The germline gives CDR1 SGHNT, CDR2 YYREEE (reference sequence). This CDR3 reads CASSSKRDSTGYTF. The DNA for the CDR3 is TGTGCCAGCAGCTCTAAGAGGGACTCCACCGGCTACACCTTC. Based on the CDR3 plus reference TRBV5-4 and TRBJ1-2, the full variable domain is ETGVTQSPTHLIKTRGQQVTLRCSSQSGHNTVSWYQQALGQGPQFIFQYYREEENGRGNFPPRFSGLQFPNYSSELNVNALELDDSALYLCASSSKRDSTGYTFGSGTRLTVV.

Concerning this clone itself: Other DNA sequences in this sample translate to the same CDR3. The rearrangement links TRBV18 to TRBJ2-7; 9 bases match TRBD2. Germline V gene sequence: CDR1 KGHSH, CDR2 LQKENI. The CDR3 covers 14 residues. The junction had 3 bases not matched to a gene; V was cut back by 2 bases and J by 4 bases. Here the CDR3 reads CASSPGGLAYEQYF. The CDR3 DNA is TGTGCCAGCTCACCAGGAGGACTAGCGTACGAGCAGTACTTC.

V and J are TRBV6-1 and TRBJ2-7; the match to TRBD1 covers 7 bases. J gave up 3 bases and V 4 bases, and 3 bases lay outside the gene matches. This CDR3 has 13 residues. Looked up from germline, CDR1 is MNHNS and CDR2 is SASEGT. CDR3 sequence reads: CASSAPGGYEQYF. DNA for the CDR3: TGTGCCAGCAGTGCACCAGGGGGCTACGAGCAGTACTTC.

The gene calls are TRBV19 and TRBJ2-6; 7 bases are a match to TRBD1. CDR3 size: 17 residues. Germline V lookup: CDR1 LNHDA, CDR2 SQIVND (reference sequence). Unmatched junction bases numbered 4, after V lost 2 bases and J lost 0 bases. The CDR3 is CASSITGDSSGANVLTF. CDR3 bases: TGTGCCAGTAGTATAACAGGGGATAGCTCTGGGGCCAACGTCCTGACTTTC.

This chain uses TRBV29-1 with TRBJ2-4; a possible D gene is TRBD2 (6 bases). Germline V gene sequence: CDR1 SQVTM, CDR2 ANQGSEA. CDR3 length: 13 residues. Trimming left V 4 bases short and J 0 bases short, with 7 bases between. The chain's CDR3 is CSVGGVAKNIQYF. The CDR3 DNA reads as TGCAGCGTTGGGGGGGTAGCCAAAAACATTCAGTACTTC.

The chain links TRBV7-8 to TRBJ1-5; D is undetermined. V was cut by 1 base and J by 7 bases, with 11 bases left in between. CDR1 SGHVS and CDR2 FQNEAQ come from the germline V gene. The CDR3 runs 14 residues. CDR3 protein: CASSLEESSQPQHF. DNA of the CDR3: TGTGCCAGCAGCTTAGAAGAAAGTTCACAGCCCCAGCATTTT.

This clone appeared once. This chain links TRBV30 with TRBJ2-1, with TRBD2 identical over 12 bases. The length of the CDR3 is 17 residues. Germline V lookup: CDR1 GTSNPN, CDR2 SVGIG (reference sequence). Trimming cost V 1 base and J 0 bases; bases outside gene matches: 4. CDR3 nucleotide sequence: TGTGCCTGGAGTGCGCTAGCGGGGGGGCTCTCCTACAATGAGCAGTTCTTC. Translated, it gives CAWSALAGGLSYNEQFF.

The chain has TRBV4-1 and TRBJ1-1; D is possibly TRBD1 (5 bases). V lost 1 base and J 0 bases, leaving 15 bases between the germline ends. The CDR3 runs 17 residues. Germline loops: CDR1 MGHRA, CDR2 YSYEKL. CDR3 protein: CASSQGEGHRMNTEAFF. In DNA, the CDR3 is TGCGCCAGCAGCCAAGGTGAGGGGCATAGGATGAACACTGAAGCTTTCTTT.

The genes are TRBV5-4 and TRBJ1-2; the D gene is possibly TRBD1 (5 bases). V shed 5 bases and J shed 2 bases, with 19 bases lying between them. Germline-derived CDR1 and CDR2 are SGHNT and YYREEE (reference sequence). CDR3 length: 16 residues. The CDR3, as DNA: TGTGCCAGCAGTGAAGCGACAGTGAGACCCAACTATGGCTACACCTTC. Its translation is CASSEATVRPNYGYTF.

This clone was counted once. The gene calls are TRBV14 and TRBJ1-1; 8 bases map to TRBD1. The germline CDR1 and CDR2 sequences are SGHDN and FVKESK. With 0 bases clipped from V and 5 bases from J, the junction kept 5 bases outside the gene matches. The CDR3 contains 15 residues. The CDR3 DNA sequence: TGTGCCAGCAGCCAAGAGGACAGGGTATGGACTGAAGCTTTCTTT. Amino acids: CASSQEDRVWTEAFF. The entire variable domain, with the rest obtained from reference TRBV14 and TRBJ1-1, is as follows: EAGVTQFPSHSVIEKGQTVTLRCDPISGHDNLYWYRRVMGKEIKFLLHFVKESKQDESGMPNNRFLAERTGGTYSTLKVQPAELEDSGVYFCASSQEDRVWTEAFFGQGTRLTVV.

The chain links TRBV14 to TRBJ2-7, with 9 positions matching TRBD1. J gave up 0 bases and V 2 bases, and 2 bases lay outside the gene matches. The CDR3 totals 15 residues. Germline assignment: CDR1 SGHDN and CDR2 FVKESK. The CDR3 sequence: CASSQTGGSSYEQYF. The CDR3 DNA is TGTGCCAGCAGCCAAACAGGGGGCTCCTCCTACGAGCAGTACTTC.